This T cell receptor (beta chain) was found in a study of blood T cell repertoires in COVID-19. Overall study: Whether acute or convalescent, the COVID-19 samples came from the United States, Italy and Spain.

Patients from Seattle were sampled longitudinally, starting during active infection. Method: immunoSEQ multiplex PCR; TCRdb's copy keeps in-frame clones and lacks some. The sample shows around 370,000 clones, over 70% of them seen only once. With 3 bases removed from V and 1 base from J, the gap between germline ends came to 8 bases. Germline assignment: CDR1 SGHTA and CDR2 FQGTGA. This CDR3 is 14 amino acids long. This chain joins TRBV7-3 and TRBJ2-3; D is possibly TRBD2 (5 bases). The source of this sequence is a woman aged 45-59 years with COVID-19, enrolled during active disease. Sequencing was performed on peripheral blood. CDR3 sequence: CASSFAGRTDTQYF. As DNA, the CDR3 is TGTGCCAGCAGCTTCGCGGGTCGCACAGATACGCAGTATTTT. The variable domain in full, completed from reference TRBV7-3 and TRBJ2-3, reads GAGVSQTPSNKVTEKGKYVELRCDPISGHTALYWYRQSLGQGPEFLIYFQGTGAADDSGLPNDRFFAVRPEGSVSTLKIQRTERGDSAVYLCASSFAGRTDTQYFGPGTRLTVL.